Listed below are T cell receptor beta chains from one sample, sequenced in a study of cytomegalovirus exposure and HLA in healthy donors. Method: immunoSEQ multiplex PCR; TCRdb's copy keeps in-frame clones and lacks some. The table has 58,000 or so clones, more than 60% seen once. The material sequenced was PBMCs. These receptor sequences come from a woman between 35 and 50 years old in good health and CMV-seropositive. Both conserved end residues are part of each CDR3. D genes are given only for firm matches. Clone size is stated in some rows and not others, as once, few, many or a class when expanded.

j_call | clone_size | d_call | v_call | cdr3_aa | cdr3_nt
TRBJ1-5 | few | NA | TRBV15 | CATKIRRDTINQPQHF | TGTGCCACCAAAATTCGCAGGGATACTATTAATCAGCCCCAGCATTTT
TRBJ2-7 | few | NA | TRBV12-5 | CASGPEGGTYEQYF | TGTGCTAGTGGTCCGGAAGGAGGAACCTACGAGCAGTACTTC
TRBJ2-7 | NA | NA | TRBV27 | CASRGREIPSEQYF | TGTGCCAGCAGGGGAAGGGAGATACCCAGCGAGCAGTACTTC
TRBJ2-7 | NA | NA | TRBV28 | CASRVVGGEQYF | TGTGCCAGCAGGGTGGTGGGGGGCGAGCAGTACTTC
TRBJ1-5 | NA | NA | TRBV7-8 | CASSTGRENQPQHF | TGTGCCAGCAGCACTGGACGGGAGAATCAGCCCCAGCATTTT
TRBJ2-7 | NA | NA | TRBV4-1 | CASSQELAMSYEQYF | TGCGCCAGCAGCCAAGAGTTGGCCATGTCCTACGAGCAGTACTTC
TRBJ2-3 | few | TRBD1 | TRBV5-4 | CASSHRDRDADTQYF | TGTGCCAGCAGCCACCGTGACAGGGACGCAGATACGCAGTATTTT
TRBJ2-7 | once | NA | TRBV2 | CASSEGRLDSYEQYF | TGTGCCAGCAGTGAAGGTAGACTAGACTCCTACGAGCAGTACTTC
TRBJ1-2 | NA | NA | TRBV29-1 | CSVDVGREANYGYTF | TGCAGCGTTGATGTCGGGCGGGAGGCGAACTATGGCTACACCTTC
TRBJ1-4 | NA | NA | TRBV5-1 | CASSLEGAGEKLFF | TGCGCCAGCAGCTTGGAAGGGGCAGGTGAAAAACTGTTTTTT
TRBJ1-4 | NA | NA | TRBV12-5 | CASGFFGEKLFF | TGTGCTAGTGGTTTTTTCGGTGAAAAACTGTTTTTT
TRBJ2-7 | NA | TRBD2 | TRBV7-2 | CASSPTSGGTYEQYF | TGTGCCAGCAGCCCCACTAGCGGGGGGACCTACGAGCAGTACTTC
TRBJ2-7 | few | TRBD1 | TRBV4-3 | CASSQGSGTGRQQYF | TGCGCCAGCAGCCAAGGCTCCGGGACAGGGCGCCAGCAGTACTTC
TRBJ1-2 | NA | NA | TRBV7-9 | CASTATYGYTF | TGTGCCAGCACCGCTACTTATGGCTACACCTTC
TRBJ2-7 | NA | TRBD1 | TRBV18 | CASSSGIAGTGGDDEQYF | TGTGCCAGCTCATCAGGGATAGCCGGGACAGGGGGCGACGACGAGCAGTACTTC
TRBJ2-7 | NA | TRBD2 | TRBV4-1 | CASSPPASGGADEQYF | TGCGCCAGCAGCCCCCCCGCCAGCGGGGGGGCGGACGAGCAGTACTTC
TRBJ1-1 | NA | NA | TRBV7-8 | CASSYGTPSGGNTEAFF | TGTGCCAGCAGCTACGGGACACCCTCTGGAGGAAACACTGAAGCTTTCTTT
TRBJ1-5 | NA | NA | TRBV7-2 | CASSPVGGGAVQPQHF | TGTGCCAGCAGCCCAGTTGGGGGAGGGGCGGTTCAGCCCCAGCATTTT
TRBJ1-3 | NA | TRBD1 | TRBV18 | CASFQTGTGSGNTIYF | TGTGCCAGCTTTCAGACCGGGACAGGGTCCGGAAACACCATATATTTT
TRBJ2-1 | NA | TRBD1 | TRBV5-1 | CASSRQGAGGQEQFF | TGCGCCAGCAGCCGACAGGGGGCGGGTGGGCAGGAGCAGTTCTTC
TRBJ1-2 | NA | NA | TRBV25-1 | CASRPGGSYGYTF | TGTGCCAGCCGGCCGGGAGGGTCCTATGGCTACACCTTC
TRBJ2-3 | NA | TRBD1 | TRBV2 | CASFRDRGLGDTQYF | TGTGCCAGCTTTAGGGACAGGGGGCTGGGAGATACGCAGTATTTT
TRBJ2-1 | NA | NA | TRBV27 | CATNPAGQGFYNEQFF | TGTGCCACCAACCCCGCGGGCCAGGGGTTTTACAATGAGCAGTTCTTC
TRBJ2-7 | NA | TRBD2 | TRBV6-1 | CASSGGLARIEQYF | TGTGCCAGCAGTGGTGGACTAGCGCGGATCGAGCAGTACTTC
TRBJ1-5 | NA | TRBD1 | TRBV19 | CASCGTGDQPQHF | TGTGCCAGTTGCGGGACAGGTGATCAGCCCCAGCATTTT
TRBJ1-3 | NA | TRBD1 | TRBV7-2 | CASAQGAGNTIYF | TGTGCCAGCGCACAGGGGGCTGGAAACACCATATATTTT
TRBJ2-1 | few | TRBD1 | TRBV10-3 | CASSEETGGYNEQFF | TGTGCCAGCAGTGAAGAGACAGGGGGCTACAATGAGCAGTTCTTC
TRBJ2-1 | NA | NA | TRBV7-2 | CASSLAGGPRQPHYNEQFF | TGTGCCAGCAGCTTAGCCGGAGGGCCCAGACAACCTCACTACAATGAGCAGTTCTTC
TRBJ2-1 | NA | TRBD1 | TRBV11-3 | CASSPGQGLYNEQFF | TGTGCCAGCAGCCCCGGACAGGGATTATACAATGAGCAGTTCTTC
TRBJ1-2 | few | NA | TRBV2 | CASSAEGEGYGYTF | TGTGCCAGCAGTGCGGAGGGAGAGGGCTATGGCTACACCTTC
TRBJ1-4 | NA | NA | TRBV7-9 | CSSSPDSHNEKLFF | TGTTCCAGCAGCCCGGACAGCCATAATGAAAAACTGTTTTTT
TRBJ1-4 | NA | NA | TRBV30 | CAWSVPTGRNEKLFF | TGTGCCTGGAGTGTTCCCACAGGCAGGAATGAAAAACTGTTTTTT
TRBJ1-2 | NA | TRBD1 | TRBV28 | CASSNRDSTRRGYTF | TGTGCCAGCAGTAACCGGGACAGTACTCGGAGGGGCTACACCTTC
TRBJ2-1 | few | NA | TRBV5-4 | CASSPTTDNEQFF | TGTGCCAGCAGCCCTACTACGGACAATGAGCAGTTCTTC
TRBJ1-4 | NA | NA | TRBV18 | CASSPRRAPNEKLFF | TGTGCCAGCTCACCACGGCGGGCGCCTAATGAAAAACTGTTTTTT
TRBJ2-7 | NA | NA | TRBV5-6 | CASSLGSSSYEQYF | TGTGCCAGCAGCTTGGGGTCGAGCTCCTACGAGCAGTACTTC
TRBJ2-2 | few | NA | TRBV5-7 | CASSLSALNRELFF | TGTGCCAGCAGCTTAAGTGCCCTAAATCGGGAGCTGTTTTTT
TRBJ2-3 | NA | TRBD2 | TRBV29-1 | CSVEERNSGGTSTDTQYF | TGCAGCGTTGAAGAAAGGAATAGCGGGGGGACTAGCACAGATACGCAGTATTTT
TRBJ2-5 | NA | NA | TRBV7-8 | CASSLISNQETQYF | TGTGCCAGCAGCTTAATCTCTAACCAAGAGACCCAGTACTTC
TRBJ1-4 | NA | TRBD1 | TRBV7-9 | CASSSNGQGGEKLFF | TGTGCCAGCAGCAGCAACGGACAGGGAGGAGAAAAACTGTTTTTT
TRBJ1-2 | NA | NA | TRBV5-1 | CASSLARDGDYGYTF | TGCGCCAGCAGCTTGGCCAGGGATGGGGACTATGGCTACACCTTC
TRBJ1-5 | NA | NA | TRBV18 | CASSPISGNNQPQHF | TGTGCCAGCTCACCGATATCAGGGAACAATCAGCCCCAGCATTTT
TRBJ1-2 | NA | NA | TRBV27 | CASLPFLGGSNYGYTF | TGTGCCAGTTTACCCTTCCTGGGGGGATCTAACTATGGCTACACCTTC
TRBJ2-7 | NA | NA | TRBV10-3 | CAIQSGSVYEQYF | TGTGCCATCCAGTCCGGGAGTGTGTACGAGCAGTACTTC
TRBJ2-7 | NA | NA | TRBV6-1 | CASSLQGSSYEQYF | TGTGCCAGCAGTCTACAGGGCAGCTCCTACGAGCAGTACTTC
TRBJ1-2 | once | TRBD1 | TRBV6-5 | CASSYPGQGHGYTF | TGTGCCAGCAGTTACCCGGGACAGGGGCACGGCTACACCTTC
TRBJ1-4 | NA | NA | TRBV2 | CASSKGEKNEKLFF | TGTGCCAGCAGTAAGGGAGAGAAGAATGAAAAACTGTTTTTT
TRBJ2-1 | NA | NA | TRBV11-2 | CASSLGQNNEQFF | TGTGCCAGCAGCTTAGGGCAGAACAATGAGCAGTTCTTC
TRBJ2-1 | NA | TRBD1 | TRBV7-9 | CASSLTGGRRGDEQFF | TGTGCCAGCAGCTTGACAGGGGGACGAAGAGGGGATGAGCAGTTCTTC
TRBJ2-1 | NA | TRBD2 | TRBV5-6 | CASGLAGGYNEQFF | TGTGCCAGCGGACTAGCGGGGGGCTACAATGAGCAGTTCTTC